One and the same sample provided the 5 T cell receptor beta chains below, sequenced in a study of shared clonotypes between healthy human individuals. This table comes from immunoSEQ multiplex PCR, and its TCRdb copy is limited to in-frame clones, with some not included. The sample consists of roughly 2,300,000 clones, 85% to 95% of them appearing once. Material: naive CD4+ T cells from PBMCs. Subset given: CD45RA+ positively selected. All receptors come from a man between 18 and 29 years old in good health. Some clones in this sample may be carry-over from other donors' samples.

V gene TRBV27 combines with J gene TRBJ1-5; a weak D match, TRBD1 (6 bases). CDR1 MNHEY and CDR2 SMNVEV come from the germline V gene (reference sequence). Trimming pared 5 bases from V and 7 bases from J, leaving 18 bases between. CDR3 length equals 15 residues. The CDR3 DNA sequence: TGTGCCAGCAGTCTATATCGGGGGGGCGACCAGCCCCAGCATTTT. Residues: CASSLYRGGDQPQHF.

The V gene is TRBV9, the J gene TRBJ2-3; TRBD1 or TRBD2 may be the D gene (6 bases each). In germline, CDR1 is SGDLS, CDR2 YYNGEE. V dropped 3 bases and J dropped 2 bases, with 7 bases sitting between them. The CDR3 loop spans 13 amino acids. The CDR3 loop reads CASSGGATDTQYF. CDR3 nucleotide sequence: TGTGCCAGCAGCGGGGGGGCCACAGATACGCAGTATTTT.

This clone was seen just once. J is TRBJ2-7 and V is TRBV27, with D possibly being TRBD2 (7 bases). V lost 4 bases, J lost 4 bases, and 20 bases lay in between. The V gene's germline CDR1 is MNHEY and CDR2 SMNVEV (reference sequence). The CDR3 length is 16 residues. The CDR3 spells CASSSSPGRGGYEQYF. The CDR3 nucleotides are TGTGCCAGCAGTTCATCCCCTGGGAGGGGGGGATACGAGCAGTACTTC.

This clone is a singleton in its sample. In nucleotides, the CDR3 is TGTGCCTGGAGTGTAGGCAGCCTAAACTATGGCTACACCTTC. Its translation is CAWSVGSLNYGYTF. The chain joins TRBV30 to TRBJ1-2; no reliable D call. The germline V and J ends were trimmed by 0 bases and 2 bases, with 10 bases remaining between them. CDR3 length: 14 residues. CDR1 and CDR2 from the germline V gene are GTSNPN and SVGIG (reference sequence).

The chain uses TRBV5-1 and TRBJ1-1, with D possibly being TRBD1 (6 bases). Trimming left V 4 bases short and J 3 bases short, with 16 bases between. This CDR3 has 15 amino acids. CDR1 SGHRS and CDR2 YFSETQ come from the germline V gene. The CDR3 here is CASSRSGQLDTEAFF. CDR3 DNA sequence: TGCGCCAGCAGCCGGTCTGGACAGCTGGACACTGAAGCTTTCTTT.